Presented here are 27 T cell receptor beta chains from one specimen sequenced in a study of OX40 agonist ivuxolimab in advanced cancers. The protocol was immunoSEQ multiplex PCR, while the TCRdb copy is restricted to in-frame clones and leaves out a portion. The sample records roughly 41,000 clones, about nine tenths being singletons. Sequenced here: CD4+ or CD8+ T cells sorted from blood, sampled in a trial of the OX40 agonist ivuxolimab. These receptors all stem from an adult with an advanced solid tumor such as melanoma, head and neck, liver or kidney cancer.

V and J are TRBV13 and TRBJ2-7; D unclear. Germline loops: CDR1 PRHDT, CDR2 FYEKMQ (reference sequence). The CDR3 totals 15 residues. V dropped 5 bases and J dropped 3 bases, with 17 bases sitting between them. CDR3 amino acids: CASSPIESPFYEQYF. The CDR3 bases are TGTGCCAGCAGCCCCATTGAGTCCCCTTTCTACGAGCAGTACTTC.

CDR3 amino acids: CASSLLGGINGETQYF. As DNA, the CDR3 is TGTGCCAGCAGTTTGCTCGGGGGAATTAACGGAGAGACCCAGTACTTC. The chain employs TRBV27 and TRBJ2-5; possible D gene TRBD2, 6 bases. Germline CDR1 MNHEY, CDR2 SMNVEV (reference sequence). The CDR3 is 16 amino acids. Trimming took off 3 bases at V and 4 bases at J, with 18 bases between the two ends.

This clone has just one count. The chain carries TRBV7-9 and TRBJ1-2; 10 nucleotides line up with TRBD1. With 4 bases clipped from V and 3 bases from J, the junction kept 11 bases outside the gene matches. CDR1 is SEHNR and CDR2 is FQNEAQ in the germline V gene (reference sequence). This CDR3 region has 17 residues. The CDR3 reads CASSSTGTGVPYYGYTF. DNA of the CDR3: TGTGCCAGCAGCTCAACCGGGACAGGGGTCCCGTACTATGGCTACACCTTC.

The rearrangement joins TRBV28 to TRBJ1-5; D is ambiguous. Germline V lookup: CDR1 MDHEN, CDR2 SYDVKM. CDR3 size: 15 residues. V lost 2 bases, J lost 2 bases, and 10 bases lay in between. Here the CDR3 reads CASSLQVDGNQPQHF. The CDR3 DNA follows: TGTGCCAGCAGTTTACAGGTGGATGGCAATCAGCCCCAGCATTTT.

The chain carries TRBV6-5 and TRBJ2-7; no clear D. This CDR3 spans 13 amino acids. The ends were cut back, 10 bases at V and 2 bases at J, with 15 bases in the middle. CDR1 and CDR2 (germline): MNHEY, SVGAGI. The CDR3: CAIRSSMTYEQYF. CDR3 bases: TGTGCCATCAGGTCCTCTATGACCTACGAGCAGTACTTC.

The chain links TRBV27 to TRBJ2-4; TRBD2 aligns across 9 bases. J gave up 3 bases and V 4 bases, and 7 bases lay outside the gene matches. Germline assignment: CDR1 MNHEY and CDR2 SMNVEV (reference sequence). The CDR3 covers 16 residues. CDR3 in DNA: TGTGCCAGCAGTTCAAGACTAGCGGAGGACAAAAACATTCAGTACTTC. Its protein product is CASSSRLAEDKNIQYF.

The chain carries TRBV6-6 and TRBJ2-2; D is unclear. The V and J ends lost 0 bases and 1 base respectively, with 3 bases between them. CDR3 length equals 14 residues. The germline CDR1 and CDR2 sequences are MNHNY and SVGAGI (reference sequence). In DNA form, the CDR3 reads TGTGCCAGCAGTTACTCCGGGAACACCGGGGAGCTGTTTTTT. Its translation: CASSYSGNTGELFF.

This chain joins TRBV10-3 and TRBJ2-7; D not certain. This CDR3 spans 12 amino acids. CDR1 and CDR2 from the germline V gene are ENHRY and SYGVKD. The V end was cut by 3 bases, the J end by 5 bases, with 8 bases between. CDR3 in DNA: TGTGCCATCAGTGACCCGGGTAACGAGCAGTACTTC. As protein: CAISDPGNEQYF.

The chain links TRBV2 to TRBJ1-4; 10 positions match TRBD1. CDR1 is SNHLY and CDR2 is FYNNEI in the germline V gene. J gave up 8 bases and V 8 bases, and 8 bases lay outside the gene matches. The CDR3 extends over 14 amino acids. The CDR3 DNA follows: TGTGCCAGCCTCTTGGGACAGGGGTACGAAAAACTGTTTTTT. This translates into CASLLGQGYEKLFF.

This clone came up a few times. The rearrangement joins TRBV10-3 to TRBJ2-7; D call uncertain. Germline V gene data show CDR1 as ENHRY and CDR2 as SYGVKD. CDR3 length: 12 residues. V gave up 0 bases and J gave up 4 bases, with 4 bases separating them. The CDR3 nucleotides read TGTGCCATCAGTGAGTCCCGGTACGAGCAGTACTTC. This gives the protein CAISESRYEQYF.

The chain couples TRBV4-3 to TRBJ1-6, with D tentatively TRBD1 (5 bases). The length of the CDR3 is 17 residues. CDR1 LGHNA and CDR2 YSLEER come from the germline V gene. V was cut by 0 bases and J by 7 bases, with 16 bases left in between. CDR3 amino acids: CASSQDRGGSGNSPLHF. CDR3 in DNA: TGCGCCAGCAGCCAAGATCGGGGGGGTAGTGGGAATTCACCCCTCCACTTT.

This chain connects TRBV7-9 to TRBJ2-5, with 7 nucleotides matching TRBD2. CDR1 SEHNR and CDR2 FQNEAQ come from the germline V gene (reference sequence). V shed 4 bases and J 3 bases; nucleotides not matched to a gene: 5. The CDR3 covers 14 residues. CDR3 in DNA: TGTGCCAGCAGCTGGACTAGTGGAAAAGAGACCCAGTACTTC. This sequence encodes CASSWTSGKETQYF.

J is TRBJ2-7 and V is TRBV15; D is uncertain. Trimming removed 3 bases from V and 4 bases from J, with 10 bases in between. Per the germline V gene, CDR1 is LNHNV and CDR2 is YYDKDF (reference sequence). The CDR3 covers 13 residues. CDR3 in DNA: TGTGCCACCAGCAGTGGGGTCGGGTACGAGCAGTACTTC. This codes for CATSSGVGYEQYF.

This clone was seen a handful of times. This chain uses TRBV19 with TRBJ1-1; D unresolved. Germline V lookup: CDR1 LNHDA, CDR2 SQIVND (reference sequence). Trimming stripped 2 bases from V and 1 base from J, with 8 bases between. The CDR3 is 14 residues long. CDR3 sequence (DNA): TGTGCCAGTAGTATATCAGTGGGGAACACTGAAGCTTTCTTT. This translates into CASSISVGNTEAFF.

This clone came up once. V gene TRBV5-6 combines with J gene TRBJ1-2; 9 bases are shared with TRBD1. The CDR3 has 14 amino acids. Per germline, CDR1 SGHDT and CDR2 YYEEEE. Trimming removed 0 bases from V and 7 bases from J; junction bases left unmatched: 4. The CDR3: CASSLGQGGFGYTF. The CDR3 DNA is TGTGCCAGCAGCTTGGGACAGGGGGGATTTGGCTACACCTTC.

V is TRBV11-3 and J is TRBJ2-1, with 8 bases matching TRBD2. Trimming removed 1 base from V and 6 bases from J; junction bases left unmatched: 2. Germline CDR1 reads SGHNT; CDR2 reads YENEEA. CDR3 length equals 14 residues. The CDR3, as DNA: TGTGCCAGCAGCTTAGCCGGGGGGGCCAATGAGCAGTTCTTC. It is translated as CASSLAGGANEQFF.

The chain is built from TRBV27 and TRBJ1-5, with D possibly matching TRBD1 (6 bases). This CDR3 spans 14 amino acids. The V end lost 7 bases, the J end lost 2 bases, and 12 bases lay between the germline ends. The germline gives CDR1 MNHEY, CDR2 SMNVEV (reference sequence). The CDR3 region has the DNA TGTGCCAGCACCTCAGGGGTGGGCAATCAGCCCCAGCATTTT. Encoded protein: CASTSGVGNQPQHF.

The chain couples TRBV2 to TRBJ2-7; D call uncertain. CDR1 and CDR2 from the germline V gene are SNHLY and FYNNEI. CDR3 length: 14 residues. The V end was cut by 6 bases, the J end by 0 bases, with 12 bases between. This chain's CDR3 is CASRGQTPSYEQYF. The CDR3 region has the DNA TGTGCCAGCAGAGGGCAGACTCCCTCCTACGAGCAGTACTTC.

In its sample, this clone was seen a few times. The chain links TRBV7-6 to TRBJ2-7; D gene ambiguous. Germline CDR1 and CDR2: SGHVS and FNYEAQ. The V end was cut by 1 base, the J end by 2 bases, with 3 bases between. The CDR3 spans 12 residues. CDR3: CASSLGTYEQYF. The CDR3 DNA is TGTGCCAGCAGCTTAGGTACCTACGAGCAGTACTTC.

The gene calls are TRBV5-1 and TRBJ1-5, with D possibly matching TRBD1 (6 bases). The V end lost 1 base, the J end lost 6 bases, and 11 bases lay between the germline ends. CDR1 is SGHRS and CDR2 is YFSETQ in the germline V gene. The CDR3 spans 14 residues. The CDR3 spells CASSLFRGGQPQHF. CDR3 coding DNA: TGCGCCAGCAGCTTGTTCAGGGGAGGTCAGCCCCAGCATTTT.

The chain couples TRBV28 to TRBJ1-5; D remains ambiguous. Germline loops: CDR1 MDHEN, CDR2 SYDVKM. Deletions cut 4 bases from V and 3 bases from J, with 7 bases between. The CDR3 sequence is 13 residues long. The CDR3 sequence: CASSSPTNQPQHF. CDR3 coding DNA: TGTGCCAGCAGTTCCCCGACCAATCAGCCCCAGCATTTT.

Written as DNA, the CDR3 is TGTGCCAGCAGCTCACAGGGGGCGCAGGGCTACACCTTC. Protein sequence: CASSSQGAQGYTF. V usage is TRBV5-4 and J usage is TRBJ1-2; 9 bases map to TRBD1. The CDR3 sequence is 13 residues long. Trimming at V came to 3 bases and at J to 8 bases, leaving 5 bases not matched to a gene. Germline V lookup: CDR1 SGHNT, CDR2 YYREEE (reference sequence).

Here the CDR3 reads CASSPQGRAPGELFF. CDR3 coding DNA: TGTGCCAGCAGTCCGCAGGGGCGGGCCCCCGGGGAGCTGTTTTTT. The chain recombines TRBV6-5 with TRBJ2-2; D may be TRBD1 (6 bases). V lost 5 bases and J lost 6, with 16 bases in between. Per the germline V gene, CDR1 is MNHEY and CDR2 is SVGAGI. The CDR3 sequence is 15 residues long.

The V gene is TRBV5-1, the J gene TRBJ1-4; the match to TRBD1 covers 12 bases. The CDR3 loop spans 15 amino acids. Germline V lookup: CDR1 SGHRS, CDR2 YFSETQ. J was trimmed by 7 bases and V by 4 bases; bases with no gene match: 5. CDR3: CASSGGQGAGEKLFF. CDR3 sequence (DNA): TGCGCCAGCAGCGGGGGACAGGGGGCTGGTGAAAAACTGTTTTTT.

The rearrangement joins TRBV7-6 to TRBJ2-7; 7 nucleotides line up with TRBD1. Losses at the gene ends were 0 bases for V and 2 bases for J; bases not matched to a gene: 1. From germline, CDR1 is SGHVS and CDR2 FNYEAQ. The CDR3 consists of 14 residues. The CDR3 is CASSLAGQTYEQYF. The CDR3 DNA follows: TGTGCCAGCAGCTTAGCGGGACAGACCTACGAGCAGTACTTC. Using reference TRBV7-6 and TRBJ2-7 for the parts outside the CDR3, the full variable domain is GAGVSQSPRYKVTKRGQDVALRCDPISGHVSLYWYRQALGQGPEFLTYFNYEAQQDKSGLPNDRFSAERPEGSISTLTIQRTEQRDSAMYRCASSLAGQTYEQYFGPGTRLTVT.

The chain joins TRBV9 to TRBJ1-3; D is undetermined. The CDR3 consists of 11 residues. The V end was cut by 2 bases, the J end by 7 bases, with 4 bases between. Germline assignment: CDR1 SGDLS and CDR2 YYNGEE. CDR3 in amino acids: CASSVGNTIYF. CDR3 nucleotides: TGTGCCAGCAGCGTGGGGAACACCATATATTTT.

The chain combines TRBV19 with TRBJ2-7; possibly TRBD1 or TRBD2 for D (5 bases each). Trimming pared 3 bases from V and 4 bases from J, leaving 16 bases between. The CDR3 extends over 15 amino acids. CDR1 and CDR2 from the germline V gene are LNHDA and SQIVND (reference sequence). In DNA form, the CDR3 reads TGTGCCAGTAGTATGATCGAGGGGACCCGTTACGAGCAGTACTTC. As protein: CASSMIEGTRYEQYF. The full variable domain, in which reference TRBV19 and TRBJ2-7 provide the parts outside the CDR3, is DGGITQSPKYLFRKEGQNVTLSCEQNLNHDAMYWYRQDPGQGLRLIYYSQIVNDFQKGDIAEGYSVSREKKESFPLTVTSAQKNPTAFYLCASSMIEGTRYEQYFGPGTRLTVT.